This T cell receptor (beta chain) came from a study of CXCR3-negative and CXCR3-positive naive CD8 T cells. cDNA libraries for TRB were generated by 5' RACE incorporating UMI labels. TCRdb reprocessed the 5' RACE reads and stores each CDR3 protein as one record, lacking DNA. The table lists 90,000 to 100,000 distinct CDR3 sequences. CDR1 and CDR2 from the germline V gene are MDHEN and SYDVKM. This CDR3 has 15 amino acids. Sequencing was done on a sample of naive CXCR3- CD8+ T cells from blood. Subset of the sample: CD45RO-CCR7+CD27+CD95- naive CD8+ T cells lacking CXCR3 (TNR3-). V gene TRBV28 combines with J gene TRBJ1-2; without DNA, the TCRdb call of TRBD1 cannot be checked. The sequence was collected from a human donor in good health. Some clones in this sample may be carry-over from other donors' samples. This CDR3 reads CASSLVTAANYGYTF.